Listed below are T cell receptor beta chains from one sample, sequenced in a study of cytomegalovirus exposure and HLA in healthy donors. Assay: immunoSEQ multiplex PCR; the TCRdb copy retains only in-frame clones and omits some. The sample contains 150,000 or so clones, 81% of which appear only once. The sample comprised PBMCs. The origin of the receptors is a man aged 45 to 65 in good health and CMV-seropositive. CDR3s include the opening cysteine and the closing phenylalanine or tryptophan. D genes are given only for firm matches. Part of the rows lack a size; the others show once, few, many or a class for expanded clones.

v_gene: TRBV6-4; abundance: -; j_gene: TRBJ2-2; d_gene: -; CDR3nt: TGTGCCAGCAGTGAGACTAGCACCGGGGAGCTGTTTTTT; CDR3aa: CASSETSTGELFF
v_gene: TRBV7-2; abundance: -; j_gene: TRBJ2-1; d_gene: TRBD1; CDR3nt: TGTGCCAGCACCTCTTACGGGACAGGAGCCTACAATGAGCAGTTCTTC; CDR3aa: CASTSYGTGAYNEQFF
v_gene: TRBV4-2; abundance: -; j_gene: TRBJ2-1; d_gene: -; CDR3nt: TGTGCCAGCAGCCAAGAGGAGCGGAACCCTTCCAATGAGCAGTTCTTC; CDR3aa: CASSQEERNPSNEQFF
v_gene: TRBV4-1; abundance: -; j_gene: TRBJ2-7; d_gene: -; CDR3nt: TGCGCCAGCAGCCAAGGCAGGGGCACCTACGAGCAGTACTTC; CDR3aa: CASSQGRGTYEQYF
v_gene: TRBV9; abundance: once; j_gene: TRBJ2-7; d_gene: -; CDR3nt: TGTGCCAGCAGCGTAGATCCGTCTAGAGCCTACGAGCAGTACTTC; CDR3aa: CASSVDPSRAYEQYF
v_gene: TRBV9; abundance: -; j_gene: TRBJ2-4; d_gene: -; CDR3nt: TGTGCCAGCAGCGTAGGAGGGAGTCAGGACATTCAGTACTTC; CDR3aa: CASSVGGSQDIQYF
v_gene: TRBV28; abundance: -; j_gene: TRBJ2-3; d_gene: -; CDR3nt: TGTGCCAGCAGTACCCGGTCGGATACGCAGTATTTT; CDR3aa: CASSTRSDTQYF
v_gene: TRBV6-5; abundance: -; j_gene: TRBJ1-1; d_gene: -; CDR3nt: TGTGCCAGCAGTTACAGCAGGGCCTCGAACACTGAAGCTTTCTTT; CDR3aa: CASSYSRASNTEAFF
v_gene: TRBV4-1; abundance: -; j_gene: TRBJ2-7; d_gene: TRBD2; CDR3nt: TGCGCCAGCAGCCAGGGGGGGAAGACCTACGAGCAGTACTTC; CDR3aa: CASSQGGKTYEQYF
v_gene: TRBV27; abundance: -; j_gene: TRBJ2-1; d_gene: -; CDR3nt: TGTGCCAGCAGTGGACGACTAGTTCGGCGACCCTACAATGAGCAGTTCTTC; CDR3aa: CASSGRLVRRPYNEQFF
v_gene: TRBV27; abundance: -; j_gene: TRBJ1-2; d_gene: -; CDR3nt: TGTGCCAGCAGTTCCCCAGGCGCGGGGATAAACTATGGCTACACCTTC; CDR3aa: CASSSPGAGINYGYTF
v_gene: TRBV10-2; abundance: -; j_gene: TRBJ1-5; d_gene: TRBD1; CDR3nt: TGCGCCAGCAGGGGGGGGACAGGGGGTAGCAATCAGCCCCAGCATTTT; CDR3aa: CASRGGTGGSNQPQHF
v_gene: TRBV5-1; abundance: -; j_gene: TRBJ2-7; d_gene: -; CDR3nt: TGCGCCAGCAGCCTAGGTACGGGATTGGACGAGCAGTACTTC; CDR3aa: CASSLGTGLDEQYF
v_gene: TRBV7-9; abundance: -; j_gene: TRBJ2-7; d_gene: -; CDR3nt: TGTGCCAGCAGCCGGTCCCTCGAGGAGCAGTACTTC; CDR3aa: CASSRSLEEQYF
v_gene: TRBV7-3; abundance: -; j_gene: TRBJ2-2; d_gene: -; CDR3nt: TGTGCCAGCAGCTTAAAGGGGTTAGCCCCAAACACCGGGGAGCTGTTTTTT; CDR3aa: CASSLKGLAPNTGELFF
v_gene: TRBV4-1; abundance: once; j_gene: TRBJ2-5; d_gene: -; CDR3nt: TGCGCCAGCAGCCAGAGGGGGATAGCAGCTCAAGAGACCCAGTACTTC; CDR3aa: CASSQRGIAAQETQYF
v_gene: TRBV7-6; abundance: -; j_gene: TRBJ2-7; d_gene: -; CDR3nt: TGTGCCAGCAGCTTTGAAACGGGAACCACCTACGAGCAGTACTTC; CDR3aa: CASSFETGTTYEQYF
v_gene: TRBV27; abundance: -; j_gene: TRBJ2-7; d_gene: -; CDR3nt: TGTGCCAGCAGGAGAGGGACACACGAGCAGTACTTC; CDR3aa: CASRRGTHEQYF
v_gene: TRBV7-2; abundance: -; j_gene: TRBJ2-1; d_gene: -; CDR3nt: TGTGCCAGCAGCTTATTAGGGGGGGAAGGGCAGTTCTTC; CDR3aa: CASSLLGGEGQFF
v_gene: TRBV5-4; abundance: -; j_gene: TRBJ1-1; d_gene: -; CDR3nt: TGTGCCAGCAGCTTGGGGGGGGGTTTTCTCGAAGCTTTCTTT; CDR3aa: CASSLGGGFLEAFF
v_gene: TRBV18; abundance: once; j_gene: TRBJ2-7; d_gene: -; CDR3nt: TGTGCCAGCTCACCAGGGGGGAACGAGCAGTACTTC; CDR3aa: CASSPGGNEQYF
v_gene: TRBV5-5; abundance: -; j_gene: TRBJ2-7; d_gene: -; CDR3nt: TGTGCCAGCAGCCTGACAGGTACTACCTACGAGCAGTACTTC; CDR3aa: CASSLTGTTYEQYF
v_gene: TRBV7-8; abundance: once; j_gene: TRBJ1-1; d_gene: TRBD1; CDR3nt: TGTGCCAGCAGCTTGGGGACAGCGAACACTGAAGCTTTCTTT; CDR3aa: CASSLGTANTEAFF
v_gene: TRBV29-1; abundance: few; j_gene: TRBJ2-3; d_gene: TRBD1; CDR3nt: TGCAGCGTGACAGGGAAAAAAGTGGATACGCAGTATTTT; CDR3aa: CSVTGKKVDTQYF
v_gene: TRBV30; abundance: -; j_gene: TRBJ2-5; d_gene: TRBD2; CDR3nt: TGTGCCTGGAGTGTGGGGCTCTTCGCTTCGGGTAGACCGGGACTAGCGGGAGGTGCGGAGACCCAGTACTTC; CDR3aa: CAWSVGLFASGRPGLAGGAETQYF
v_gene: TRBV11-3; abundance: -; j_gene: TRBJ1-2; d_gene: -; CDR3nt: TGTGCCAGCAGCTCTACAGGTCCCCCCCATGGCTACACCTTC; CDR3aa: CASSSTGPPHGYTF
v_gene: TRBV11-3; abundance: -; j_gene: TRBJ2-2; d_gene: -; CDR3nt: TGTGCCAGCAGCCTGGACAGTAACACCGGGGAGCTGTTTTTT; CDR3aa: CASSLDSNTGELFF
v_gene: TRBV9; abundance: -; j_gene: TRBJ2-7; d_gene: TRBD2; CDR3nt: TGTGCCAGCAGCGTAGGGGGACTAGCGGGAACCTACGAGCAGTACTTC; CDR3aa: CASSVGGLAGTYEQYF
v_gene: TRBV28; abundance: -; j_gene: TRBJ1-2; d_gene: TRBD1; CDR3nt: TGTGCCAGCAGAGGGGTTGGGACAGGGTCGTTAAATGGCTACACCTTC; CDR3aa: CASRGVGTGSLNGYTF
v_gene: TRBV18; abundance: -; j_gene: TRBJ1-1; d_gene: -; CDR3nt: TGTGCCAGCTCACCCTCACGGGAGGGCGCTTTCTTT; CDR3aa: CASSPSREGAFF
v_gene: TRBV25-1; abundance: -; j_gene: TRBJ2-3; d_gene: TRBD2; CDR3nt: TGTGCCAGCAGTCCCGCGACTAGCCAGAGCACAGATACGCAGTATTTT; CDR3aa: CASSPATSQSTDTQYF
v_gene: TRBV14; abundance: -; j_gene: TRBJ2-7; d_gene: -; CDR3nt: TGTGCCAGCAGCCAAGATGTGGGCGGACTCTACGAGCAGTACTTC; CDR3aa: CASSQDVGGLYEQYF
v_gene: TRBV9; abundance: few; j_gene: TRBJ2-1; d_gene: -; CDR3nt: TGTGCCAGCAGCGCCACGACAGGCCCCAATGAGCAGTTCTTC; CDR3aa: CASSATTGPNEQFF
v_gene: TRBV7-3; abundance: few; j_gene: TRBJ1-1; d_gene: -; CDR3nt: TGTGCCAGCAGCGCGACAGTGAACACTGAAGCTTTCTTT; CDR3aa: CASSATVNTEAFF
v_gene: TRBV6-5; abundance: few; j_gene: TRBJ2-2; d_gene: TRBD1; CDR3nt: TGTGCCAGCAGGGGGACAGGGAGGGCCGGGGAGCTGTTTTTT; CDR3aa: CASRGTGRAGELFF
v_gene: TRBV19; abundance: once; j_gene: TRBJ1-1; d_gene: -; CDR3nt: TGTGCCAGTAGCCACGGACGGGGGAACGCTGAAGCTTTCTTT; CDR3aa: CASSHGRGNAEAFF
v_gene: TRBV19; abundance: -; j_gene: TRBJ2-7; d_gene: TRBD1; CDR3nt: TGTGCCAGTCAGAGACAGGGGTCCTACGAGCAGTACTTC; CDR3aa: CASQRQGSYEQYF
v_gene: TRBV6-5; abundance: once; j_gene: TRBJ2-3; d_gene: TRBD2; CDR3nt: TGTGCCAGCAGGAACACGGGACTAGTAGATACGCAGTATTTT; CDR3aa: CASRNTGLVDTQYF
v_gene: TRBV2; abundance: -; j_gene: TRBJ1-6; d_gene: -; CDR3nt: TGTGCCAGCAGTGGAGAGATCTCCTATAATTCACCCCTCCACTTT; CDR3aa: CASSGEISYNSPLHF
v_gene: TRBV29-1; abundance: -; j_gene: TRBJ1-1; d_gene: TRBD1; CDR3nt: TGCAGCGCCCTGACAGGGGGGTCCACTGAAGCTTTCTTT; CDR3aa: CSALTGGSTEAFF
v_gene: TRBV15; abundance: -; j_gene: TRBJ2-3; d_gene: TRBD2; CDR3nt: TGTGCCACCAGCAGAGATCGGGGGACTAGCGGTCATGATACGCAGTATTTT; CDR3aa: CATSRDRGTSGHDTQYF
v_gene: TRBV5-1; abundance: -; j_gene: TRBJ2-5; d_gene: -; CDR3nt: TGCGCCAGCAGCTTGGGGGACACGGGGCAAGAGACCCAGTACTTC; CDR3aa: CASSLGDTGQETQYF
v_gene: TRBV7-3; abundance: -; j_gene: TRBJ2-6; d_gene: -; CDR3nt: TGTGCCAGCAGCTTTGCGGGGACTGGGGCCAACGTCCTGACTTTC; CDR3aa: CASSFAGTGANVLTF
v_gene: TRBV5-1; abundance: -; j_gene: TRBJ1-5; d_gene: -; CDR3nt: TGCGCCAGCAGCCTGGACTTAAACCAGCCCCAGCATTTT; CDR3aa: CASSLDLNQPQHF
v_gene: TRBV7-8; abundance: -; j_gene: TRBJ1-2; d_gene: -; CDR3nt: TGTGCCAGCAGCTTAGTTGCCGGTAACTATGGCTACACCTTC; CDR3aa: CASSLVAGNYGYTF
v_gene: TRBV28; abundance: -; j_gene: TRBJ2-3; d_gene: -; CDR3nt: TGTGCCAGCAGCGTAGAGGTTCCCGATACGCAGTATTTT; CDR3aa: CASSVEVPDTQYF
v_gene: TRBV4-3; abundance: -; j_gene: TRBJ1-2; d_gene: -; CDR3nt: TGCGCCAGCAGCCAACGGGGGGGGAGGGATCGCTACACCTTC; CDR3aa: CASSQRGGRDRYTF
v_gene: TRBV7-3; abundance: once; j_gene: TRBJ1-1; d_gene: -; CDR3nt: TGTGCCAGCAGCTTCAAACAGGGTTCTGAAGCTTTCTTT; CDR3aa: CASSFKQGSEAFF
v_gene: TRBV28; abundance: -; j_gene: TRBJ1-2; d_gene: -; CDR3nt: TGTGCCGGCGGATGGGGGCGGGTCTATGGCTACACCTTC; CDR3aa: CAGGWGRVYGYTF
v_gene: TRBV19; abundance: -; j_gene: TRBJ2-5; d_gene: TRBD2; CDR3nt: TGTGCCAGTAGACCCCTGGGAGGGCAAGAGACCCAGTACTTC; CDR3aa: CASRPLGGQETQYF
v_gene: TRBV15; abundance: -; j_gene: TRBJ2-1; d_gene: -; CDR3nt: TGTGCCGCGGGGACGGGAAAGAGGGATGAGCAGTTCTTC; CDR3aa: CAAGTGKRDEQFF
v_gene: TRBV29-1; abundance: -; j_gene: TRBJ1-1; d_gene: -; CDR3nt: TGCAGCGTTTCCGATACAGGGAGTGCGAACACTGAAGCTTTCTTT; CDR3aa: CSVSDTGSANTEAFF
v_gene: TRBV19; abundance: once; j_gene: TRBJ1-2; d_gene: TRBD1; CDR3nt: TGTGCCAGTAGGGACAGGCTTGCTGGCTACACCTTC; CDR3aa: CASRDRLAGYTF
v_gene: TRBV10-3; abundance: once; j_gene: TRBJ1-1; d_gene: -; CDR3nt: TGTGCCATCAGTGAGTACAGGGAAACTGAAGCTTTCTTT; CDR3aa: CAISEYRETEAFF
v_gene: TRBV23-1; abundance: -; j_gene: TRBJ2-1; d_gene: TRBD2; CDR3nt: TGCGCAGACGGGGGGAGTGACAATGAGCAGTTCTTC; CDR3aa: CADGGSDNEQFF